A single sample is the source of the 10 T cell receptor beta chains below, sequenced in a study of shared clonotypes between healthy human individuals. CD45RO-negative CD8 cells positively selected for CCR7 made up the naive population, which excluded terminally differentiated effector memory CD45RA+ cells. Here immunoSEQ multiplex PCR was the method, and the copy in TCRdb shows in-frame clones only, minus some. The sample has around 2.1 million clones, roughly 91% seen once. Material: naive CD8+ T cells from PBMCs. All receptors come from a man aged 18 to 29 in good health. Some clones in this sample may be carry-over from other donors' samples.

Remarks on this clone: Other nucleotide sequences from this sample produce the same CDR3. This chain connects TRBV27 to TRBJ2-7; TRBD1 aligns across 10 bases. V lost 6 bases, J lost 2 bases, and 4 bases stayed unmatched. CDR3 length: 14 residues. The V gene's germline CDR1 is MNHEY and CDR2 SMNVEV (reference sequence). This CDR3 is CASSDGTGAYEQYF. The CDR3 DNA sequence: TGTGCCAGCAGCGACGGGACAGGGGCCTACGAGCAGTACTTC.

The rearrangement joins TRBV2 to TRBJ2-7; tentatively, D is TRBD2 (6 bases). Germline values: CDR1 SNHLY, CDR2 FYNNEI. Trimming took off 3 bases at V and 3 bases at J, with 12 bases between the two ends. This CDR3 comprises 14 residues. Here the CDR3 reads CASSESGGYYEQYF. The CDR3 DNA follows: TGTGCCAGCAGTGAGTCCGGAGGGTACTACGAGCAGTACTTC. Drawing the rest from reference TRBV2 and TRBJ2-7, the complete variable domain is EPEVTQTPSHQVTQMGQEVILRCVPISNHLYFYWYRQILGQKVEFLVSFYNNEISEKSEIFDDQFSVERPDGSNFTLKIRSTKLEDSAMYFCASSESGGYYEQYFGPGTRLTVT.

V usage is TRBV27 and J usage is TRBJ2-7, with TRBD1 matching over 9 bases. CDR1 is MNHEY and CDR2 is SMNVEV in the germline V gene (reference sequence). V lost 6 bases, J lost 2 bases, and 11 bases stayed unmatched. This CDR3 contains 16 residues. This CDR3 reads CASSGGPGQGTYEQYF. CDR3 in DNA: TGTGCCAGCAGCGGGGGGCCGGGACAGGGTACCTACGAGCAGTACTTC.

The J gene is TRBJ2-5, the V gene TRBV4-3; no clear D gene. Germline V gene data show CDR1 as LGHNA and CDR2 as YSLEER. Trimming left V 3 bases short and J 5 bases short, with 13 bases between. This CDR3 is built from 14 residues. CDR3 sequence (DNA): TGCGCCAGCAGCCATCTCGGCAAGACGGAGACCCAGTACTTC. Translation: CASSHLGKTETQYF.

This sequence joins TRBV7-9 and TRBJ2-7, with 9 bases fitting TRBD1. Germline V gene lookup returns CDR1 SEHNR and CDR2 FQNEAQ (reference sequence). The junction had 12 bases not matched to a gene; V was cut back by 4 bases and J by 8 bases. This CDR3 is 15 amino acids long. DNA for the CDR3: TGTGCCAGCAGCTCGGACAGGGGCCGCGGTAGGAAGCAGTACTTC. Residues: CASSSDRGRGRKQYF.

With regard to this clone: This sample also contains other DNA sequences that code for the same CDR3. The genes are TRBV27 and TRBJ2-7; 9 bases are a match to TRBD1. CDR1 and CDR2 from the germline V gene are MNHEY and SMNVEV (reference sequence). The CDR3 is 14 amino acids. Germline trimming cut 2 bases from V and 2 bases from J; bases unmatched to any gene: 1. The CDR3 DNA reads TGTGCCAGCAGTTTAGGGACAGGGCCCTACGAGCAGTACTTC. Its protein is CASSLGTGPYEQYF.

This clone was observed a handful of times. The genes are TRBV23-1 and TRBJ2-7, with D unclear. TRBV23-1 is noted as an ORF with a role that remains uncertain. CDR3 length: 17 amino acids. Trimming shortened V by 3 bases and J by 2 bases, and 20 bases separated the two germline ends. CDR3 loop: CASSHPPDNSAPYEQYF. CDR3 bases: TGCGCCAGCAGTCACCCTCCCGATAACAGTGCCCCCTACGAGCAGTACTTC.

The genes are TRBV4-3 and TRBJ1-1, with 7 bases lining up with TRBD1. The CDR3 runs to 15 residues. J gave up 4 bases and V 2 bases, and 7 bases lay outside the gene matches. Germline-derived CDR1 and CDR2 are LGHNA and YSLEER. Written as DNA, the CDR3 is TGCGCCAGCAGCCAAAAGACAGGGAGTGCCACTGAAGCTTTCTTT. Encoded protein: CASSQKTGSATEAFF.

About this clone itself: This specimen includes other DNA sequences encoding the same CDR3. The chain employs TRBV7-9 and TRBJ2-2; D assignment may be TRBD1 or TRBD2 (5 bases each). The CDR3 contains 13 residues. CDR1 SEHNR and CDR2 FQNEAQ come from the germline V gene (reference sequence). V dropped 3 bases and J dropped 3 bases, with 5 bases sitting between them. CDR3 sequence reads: CASSLGDTGELFF. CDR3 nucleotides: TGTGCCAGCAGCTTGGGGGACACCGGGGAGCTGTTTTTT.

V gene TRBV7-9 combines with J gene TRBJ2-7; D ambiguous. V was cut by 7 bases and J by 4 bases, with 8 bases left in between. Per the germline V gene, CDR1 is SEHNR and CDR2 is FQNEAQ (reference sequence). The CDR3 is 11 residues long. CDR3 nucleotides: TGTGCCAGCACCTCGAATTACGAGCAGTACTTC. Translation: CASTSNYEQYF.